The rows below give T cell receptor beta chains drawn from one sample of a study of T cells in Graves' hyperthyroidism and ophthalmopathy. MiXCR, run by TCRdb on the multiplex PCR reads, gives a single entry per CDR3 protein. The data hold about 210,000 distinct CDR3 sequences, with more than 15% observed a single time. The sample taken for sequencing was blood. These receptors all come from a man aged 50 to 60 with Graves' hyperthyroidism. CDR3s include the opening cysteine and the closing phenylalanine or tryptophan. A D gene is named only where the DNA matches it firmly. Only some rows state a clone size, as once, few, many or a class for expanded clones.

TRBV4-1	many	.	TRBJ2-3	CASSLAWGSTDTQYF	TGCGCCAGCAGCCTCGCCTGGGGCAGCACAGATACGCAGTATTTT
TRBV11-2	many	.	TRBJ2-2	CASRPILNTGELFF	TGTGCCAGCAGACCTATACTGAACACCGGGGAGCTGTTTTTT
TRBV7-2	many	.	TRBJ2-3	CASRLGLTDTQYF	TGTGCCAGCAGATTAGGCTTGACAGATACGCAGTATTTT
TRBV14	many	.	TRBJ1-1	CASSLGPLGNTEAFF	TGTGCCAGCAGCCTAGGGCCCCTCGGAAACACTGAAGCTTTCTTT
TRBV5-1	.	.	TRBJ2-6	CASSLGQAHTGANVLTF	TGCGCCAGCAGCTTGGGGCAGGCCCACACTGGGGCCAACGTCCTGACTTTC
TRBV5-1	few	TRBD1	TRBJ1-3	CASSSQGAFGNTIYF	TGCGCCAGCAGCTCACAGGGGGCTTTTGGAAACACCATATATTTT
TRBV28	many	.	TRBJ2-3	CASSLGAVTDTQYF	TGTGCCAGCAGTTTGGGGGCAGTCACAGATACGCAGTATTTT
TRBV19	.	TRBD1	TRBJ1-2	CASSTDRDRGYTF	TGTGCCAGTAGTACCGACAGGGATAGAGGCTACACCTTC
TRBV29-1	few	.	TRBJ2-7	CSASSDGYEQYF	TGCAGCGCCTCCTCCGATGGCTACGAGCAGTACTTC
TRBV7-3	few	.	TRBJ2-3	CASSKQGRTDTQYF	TGTGCCAGCAGCAAACAGGGTCGCACAGATACGCAGTATTTT
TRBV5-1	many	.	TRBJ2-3	CASSPTLQGGADTQYF	TGCGCCAGCAGCCCCACCCTACAGGGAGGAGCAGATACGCAGTATTTT
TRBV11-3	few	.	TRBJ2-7	CASSLEPEGISYEQYF	TGTGCCAGCAGCTTAGAACCGGAAGGGATCTCCTACGAGCAGTACTTC
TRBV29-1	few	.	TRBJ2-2	CSVGVTGELFF	TGCAGCGTTGGCGTAACCGGGGAGCTGTTTTTT
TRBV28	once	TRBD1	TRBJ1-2	CASSFTAWWEQGALGYTF	TGTGCCAGCAGTTTTACGGCTTGGTGGGAACAGGGGGCGTTAGGCTACACCTTC
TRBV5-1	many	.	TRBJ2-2	CASSLGDVGGELFF	TGCGCCAGCAGCTTGGGGGATGTCGGCGGGGAGCTGTTTTTT
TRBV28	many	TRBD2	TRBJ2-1	CASSHLAGVGEQFF	TGTGCCAGCAGTCACCTAGCGGGAGTTGGTGAGCAGTTCTTC
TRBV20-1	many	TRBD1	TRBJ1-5	CSAREQGVQPQHF	TGCAGTGCTAGAGAACAGGGGGTACAGCCCCAGCATTTT